Described below is a single TCR beta chain sequence and its context. This record belongs to a study of control samples from healthy donors and cancer patients. The CDR3 contains 17 residues. The junction had 14 bases not matched to a gene; V was cut back by 7 bases and J by 4 bases. Germline-derived CDR1 and CDR2 are MRHNA and SNTAGT. Only in-frame clones appear in the TCRdb table, and some are missing; sequencing was by immunoSEQ multiplex PCR. Among around 250,000 clones listed, approximately 80% were seen once. Specimen: PBMCs. This TCR came from an older woman with lung cancer. The chain has TRBV6-4 and TRBJ2-5, with TRBD2 matching over 11 bases. This CDR3 reads CASTLASGGLGPETQYF. CDR3 DNA: TGTGCCAGCACCCTAGCTAGCGGGGGGCTGGGACCAGAGACCCAGTACTTC.